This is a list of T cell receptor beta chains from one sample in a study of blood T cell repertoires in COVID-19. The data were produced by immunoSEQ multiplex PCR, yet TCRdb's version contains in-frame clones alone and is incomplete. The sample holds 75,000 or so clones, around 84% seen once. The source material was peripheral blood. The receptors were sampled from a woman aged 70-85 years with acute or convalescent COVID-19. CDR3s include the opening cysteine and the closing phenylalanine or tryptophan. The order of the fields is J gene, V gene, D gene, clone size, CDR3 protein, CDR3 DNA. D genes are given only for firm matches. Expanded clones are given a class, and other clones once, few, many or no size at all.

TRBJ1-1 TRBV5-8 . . CASSYQALEAFF TGTGCCAGCAGTTACCAGGCTCTTGAAGCTTTCTTT
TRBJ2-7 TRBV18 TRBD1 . CASSPRQGKTLEQYF TGTGCCAGCTCACCTAGACAGGGAAAGACCCTCGAGCAGTACTTC
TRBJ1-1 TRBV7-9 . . CASSSPPVGQQNTEAFF TGTGCCAGCAGCTCCCCCCCGGTGGGGCAGCAAAACACTGAAGCTTTCTTT
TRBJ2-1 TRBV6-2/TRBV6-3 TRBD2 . CASSYFPGLAGGYEQFF TGTGCCAGCAGTTATTTTCCGGGACTAGCGGGAGGTTATGAGCAGTTCTTC
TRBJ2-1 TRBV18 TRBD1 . CASSPWDRGTVLFF TGTGCCAGCTCACCATGGGACAGGGGTACTGTTTTGTTCTTC
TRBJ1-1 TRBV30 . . CAWSRGGALNTEAFF TGTGCCTGGAGTCGGGGAGGGGCTCTGAACACTGAAGCTTTCTTT
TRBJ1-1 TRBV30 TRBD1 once CAWSVQGVTEAFF TGTGCCTGGAGTGTCCAGGGGGTGACTGAAGCTTTCTTT
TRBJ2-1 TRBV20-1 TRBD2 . CSASSATSGSDEQFF TGCAGTGCTAGTTCAGCGACTAGCGGGAGCGATGAGCAGTTCTTC
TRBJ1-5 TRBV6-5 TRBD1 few CASSQWTGLNQPQHF TGTGCCAGCAGTCAATGGACAGGGCTCAATCAGCCCCAGCATTTT
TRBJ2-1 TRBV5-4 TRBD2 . CASSQQRGTYNEQFF TGTGCCAGCAGCCAGCAGCGGGGGACCTACAATGAGCAGTTCTTC
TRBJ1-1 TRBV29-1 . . CSVVPGGTEAFF TGCAGCGTTGTACCCGGTGGTACTGAAGCTTTCTTT
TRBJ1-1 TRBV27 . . CASSFVGRAKNTEAFF TGTGCCAGCAGTTTCGTGGGCAGGGCAAAAAACACTGAAGCTTTCTTT
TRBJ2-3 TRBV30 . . CAWSPHSDTQYF TGTGCCTGGAGTCCCCATTCAGATACGCAGTATTTT
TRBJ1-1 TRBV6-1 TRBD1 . CASSEQGAHTEAFF TGTGCCAGCAGTGAACAGGGGGCGCACACTGAAGCTTTCTTT
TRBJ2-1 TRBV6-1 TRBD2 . CASSEEGLARISSYNEQFF TGTGCCAGCAGTGAAGAGGGACTAGCGCGGATTAGCTCCTACAATGAGCAGTTCTTC
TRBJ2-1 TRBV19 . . CASSISETFYNEQFF TGTGCCAGTAGTATTTCGGAGACCTTTTACAATGAGCAGTTCTTC
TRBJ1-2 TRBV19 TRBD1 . CASSARTGANYGYTF TGTGCCAGTAGTGCCCGGACAGGCGCTAACTATGGCTACACCTTC
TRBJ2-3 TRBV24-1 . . CATSDLRQGTDTQYF TGTGCCACCAGTGACCTCAGACAGGGCACAGATACGCAGTATTTT
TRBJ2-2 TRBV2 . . CASSERGSETGELFF TGTGCCAGCAGTGAGCGTGGGAGTGAAACCGGGGAGCTGTTTTTT
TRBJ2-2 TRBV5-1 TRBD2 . CASSSGLAGNTGELFF TGCGCCAGCAGCTCGGGACTAGCGGGAAATACCGGGGAGCTGTTTTTT
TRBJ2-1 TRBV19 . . CASSMSGVTNEQFF TGTGCCAGTAGTATGTCGGGAGTGACGAATGAGCAGTTCTTC
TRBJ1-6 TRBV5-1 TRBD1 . CASSLEKGALAPLHF TGCGCCAGCAGCTTGGAAAAGGGGGCGCTTGCACCCCTCCACTTT
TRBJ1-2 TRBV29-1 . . CSVLPLNYGYTF TGCAGCGTTCTACCGCTGAACTATGGCTACACCTTC
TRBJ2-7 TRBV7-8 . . CASSLAGTYEQYF TGTGCCAGCAGCTTAGCTGGCACCTACGAGCAGTACTTC
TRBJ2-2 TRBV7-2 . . CASTSAGGTGELFF TGTGCCAGCACCTCGGCCGGCGGTACCGGGGAGCTGTTTTTT
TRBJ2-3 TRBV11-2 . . CASSQRGGSTDTQYF TGTGCCAGCAGTCAACGAGGGGGTAGCACAGATACGCAGTATTTT
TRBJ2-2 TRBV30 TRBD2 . CAWGRLAGTGELFF TGTGCCTGGGGGAGACTAGCGGGAACTGGGGAGCTGTTTTTT
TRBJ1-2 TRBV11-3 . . CASSPRAGYGYTF TGTGCCAGCAGCCCCCGGGCAGGGTATGGCTACACCTTC
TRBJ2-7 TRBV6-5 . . CASRASHRSYEQYF TGTGCCAGCAGAGCTAGCCACCGGTCCTACGAGCAGTACTTC
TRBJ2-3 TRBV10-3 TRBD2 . CAISGTSGSPDTQYF TGTGCCATCAGTGGGACTAGCGGGAGTCCAGATACGCAGTATTTT
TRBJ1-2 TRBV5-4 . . CASSFSKNYGYTF TGTGCCAGCAGCTTTTCTAAGAACTATGGCTACACCTTC
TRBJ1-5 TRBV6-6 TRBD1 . CASSPRPMDRSNQPQHF TGTGCCAGCAGTCCTCGCCCCATGGACAGGAGCAATCAGCCCCAGCATTTT
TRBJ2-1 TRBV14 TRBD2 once CASRLAGGNEQFF TGTGCCAGCAGGTTAGCGGGAGGCAATGAGCAGTTCTTC
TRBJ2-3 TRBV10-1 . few CASSESEGITDTQYF TGCGCCAGCAGTGAGTCCGAGGGAATCACAGATACGCAGTATTTT
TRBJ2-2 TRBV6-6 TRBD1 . CASHVGQVQTGELFF TGTGCCAGCCACGTAGGACAGGTGCAAACCGGGGAGCTGTTTTTT
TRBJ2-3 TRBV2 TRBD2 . CASSDRGLAGGVDTQYF TGTGCCAGCAGTGACAGGGGACTAGCGGGAGGGGTAGATACGCAGTATTTT